The 23 T cell receptor beta chains below come from one sample, sequenced in a study of CD8 T cells in Susac syndrome. Reverse transcription of roughly 0.5 to 1 ug RNA used random hexamers. TCRdb re-analysed the immunoSEQ multiplex PCR reads in MiXCR, keeping a single row per CDR3 protein. The sample shows 75,000 to 100,000 distinct CDR3 sequences, approximately 94% of them seen only once. The sequencing input was CD8+ T cells from PBMCs. These TCRs come from a human donor in good health.

The chain uses TRBV19 and TRBJ2-1; D gene ambiguous. The CDR3 runs 15 residues. CDR1 and CDR2 (germline): LNHDA, SQIVND (reference sequence). The ends were cut back, 3 bases at V and 0 bases at J, with 9 bases in the middle. The CDR3 DNA follows: TGTGCCAGTAGTATGGCGTATAGCTCCTACAATGAGCAGTTCTTC. Protein product: CASSMAYSSYNEQFF.

This chain uses TRBV5-1 with TRBJ1-1; D is unresolved. This CDR3 is built from 13 residues. Per germline, CDR1 SGHRS and CDR2 YFSETQ. V lost 6 bases and J 4 bases, leaving 13 bases between the germline ends. For the CDR3, the DNA is TGCGCCAGCATGGGTGGGATCCCCACTGAAGCTTTCTTT. Protein product: CASMGGIPTEAFF.

The rearrangement uses TRBV18 and TRBJ1-6, with a tentative D call TRBD1 (5 bases). The CDR3 length is 16 residues. Germline V lookup: CDR1 KGHSH, CDR2 LQKENI. V dropped 4 bases and J dropped 8 bases, with 18 bases sitting between them. The CDR3 sequence: CASSRKGRLQDSPLHF. For the CDR3, the DNA is TGTGCCAGCTCACGAAAGGGACGTCTCCAAGATTCACCCCTCCACTTT.

This clonotype was counted a few times. The chain carries TRBV6-5 and TRBJ1-2; weak D call: TRBD1 (5 bases). Germline CDR1 reads MNHEY; CDR2 reads SVGAGI. This CDR3 region has 11 residues. Trimming pared 11 bases from V and 8 bases from J, leaving 15 bases between. The CDR3 nucleotides are TGTGCCGGCTTGGGAGGGGAAGGCTACACCTTC. Amino acid sequence: CAGLGGEGYTF.

The chain carries TRBV12-3 or TRBV12-4 and TRBJ1-2, with D unresolved. This CDR3 has 12 residues. V was shortened by 3 bases and J by 6 bases, with 8 bases between the two germline ends. CDR3 in DNA: TGTGCCAGCAGTTTCGGTTCGGATGGCTACACCTTC. It translates to CASSFGSDGYTF.

The chain joins TRBV19 to TRBJ2-4; tentatively, D is TRBD2 (5 bases). Germline values: CDR1 LNHDA, CDR2 SQIVND (reference sequence). Between the trimmed V and J ends, which lost 7 bases and 7 bases, there was a span of 20 bases. The CDR3 length is 15 residues. The CDR3 sequence is CASTTRWSGDNIQYF. The CDR3 nucleotides read TGTGCCAGTACCACCAGGTGGTCCGGGGATAACATTCAGTACTTC.

The CDR3 loop reads CASSSKVGEEKLFF. The CDR3 nucleotides read TGTGCCAGCAGCTCCAAAGTTGGGGAAGAAAAACTGTTTTTT. The rearrangement uses TRBV5-6 and TRBJ1-4; D remains ambiguous. CDR3 length: 14 amino acids. From germline, CDR1 is SGHDT and CDR2 YYEEEE. V was trimmed by 3 bases and J by 8 bases, leaving 14 bases between them.

The chain couples TRBV29-1 to TRBJ1-1; D unclear. V lost 4 bases to trimming and J lost 5 bases, with 14 bases between them. This CDR3 has 13 residues. Germline CDR1 and CDR2: SQVTM and ANQGSEA. The CDR3 nucleotides read TGCAGCGTTGGGGAGGCAGAGCATACTGAAGCTTTCTTT. It yields the protein CSVGEAEHTEAFF. The complete variable domain, with remaining parts taken from reference TRBV29-1 and TRBJ1-1, reads SAVISQKPSRDICQRGTSLTIQCQVDSQVTMMFWYRQQPGQSLTLIATANQGSEATYESGFVIDKFPISRPNLTFSTLTVSNMSPEDSSIYLCSVGEAEHTEAFFGQGTRLTVV.

The chain combines TRBV7-9 with TRBJ2-7; no firm D call. The V gene lost 5 bases and the J gene lost 5 bases, with 16 bases spanning the gap. The V gene's germline CDR1 is SEHNR and CDR2 FQNEAQ (reference sequence). This CDR3 comprises 14 residues. In DNA form, the CDR3 reads TGTGCCAGCAGCCTTCTGGATAAAGGCCACGAGCAGTACTTC. Translating gives CASSLLDKGHEQYF.

The count of this clonotype is one. The V and J genes are TRBV9 and TRBJ2-7, with 8 bases aligning to TRBD1. V shed 2 bases, J shed 5 bases, and the junction held 3 bases outside the gene matches. From germline, CDR1 is SGDLS and CDR2 YYNGEE. This CDR3 has 13 residues. CDR3 region: CASSVDRADEQYF. Here the CDR3 DNA reads TGTGCCAGCAGCGTGGACAGGGCGGACGAGCAGTACTTC. The whole variable domain, filled in from reference TRBV9 and TRBJ2-7, reads DSGVTQTPKHLITATGQRVTLRCSPRSGDLSVYWYQQSLDQGLQFLIQYYNGEERAKGNILERFSAQQFPDLHSELNLSSLELGDSALYFCASSVDRADEQYFGPGTRLTVT.

A single count supports this clonotype. The gene calls are TRBV9 and TRBJ1-2; maybe TRBD1 (5 bases). The CDR3 runs 15 residues. Germline loops: CDR1 SGDLS, CDR2 YYNGEE. Deletions cut 0 bases from V and 4 bases from J, with 13 bases between. In DNA form, the CDR3 reads TGTGCCAGCAGCGTAGACGGGACGGTGGCCTATGGCTACACCTTC. It is translated as CASSVDGTVAYGYTF.

The chain uses TRBV6-1 and TRBJ2-5; D is perhaps TRBD1 (6 bases). The germline gives CDR1 MNHNS, CDR2 SASEGT. The germline V and J ends were trimmed by 6 bases and 6 bases, with 23 bases remaining between them. This CDR3 is 16 amino acids long. CDR3 sequence: CASRPDPAGATQTQYF. CDR3 DNA: TGTGCCAGCAGGCCCGACCCGGCAGGGGCAACACAGACCCAGTACTTC.

Here the CDR3 reads CASSYAGGNTIYF. The CDR3 coding sequence is TGTGCCAGCAGTTATGCAGGAGGAAACACCATATATTTT. The chain couples TRBV27 to TRBJ1-3; D not certain. The CDR3 consists of 13 residues. With 4 bases removed from V and 4 bases from J, the gap between germline ends came to 8 bases. Germline V CDR1 and CDR2: MNHEY, SMNVEV (reference sequence).

The rearrangement links TRBV28 to TRBJ2-1; D gene unclear. This CDR3 has 14 residues. Germline V CDR1 and CDR2: MDHEN, SYDVKM. Trimming shortened V by 2 bases and J by 4 bases, and 9 bases separated the two germline ends. The CDR3 region is CASSLDARYNEQFF. The DNA of the CDR3 is TGTGCCAGCAGTTTAGACGCACGGTACAATGAGCAGTTCTTC.

The rearrangement links TRBV10-3 to TRBJ1-1; D perhaps matches TRBD1 (5 bases). Germline loops: CDR1 ENHRY, CDR2 SYGVKD. This CDR3 contains 18 residues. Deletions cut 3 bases from V and 7 bases from J, with 27 bases between. CDR3 DNA sequence: TGTGCCATCAGTGATTTCCAGGGAAGATCAAGTTTGTCCGGTGAAGCTTTCTTT. Its protein is CAISDFQGRSSLSGEAFF.

The chain is built from TRBV29-1 and TRBJ2-7; D might be TRBD1 (6 bases). Germline values: CDR1 SQVTM, CDR2 ANQGSEA. Between the trimmed V and J ends, which lost 4 bases and 1 base, there was a span of 11 bases. The CDR3 loop spans 13 amino acids. CDR3: CSVVAGESYEQYV. The CDR3 DNA reads TGCAGCGTTGTTGCAGGGGAGTCCTACGAGCAGTACGTC.

The rearrangement joins TRBV7-8 to TRBJ2-5, with 10 nucleotides matching TRBD2. Trimming took 4 bases from V and 3 from J; bases not matched to a gene: 8. The CDR3 length is 16 residues. CDR1 is SGHVS, CDR2 FQNEAQ, per germline. CDR3 sequence reads: CASSSKTSGYEETQYF. The CDR3 nucleotides are TGTGCCAGCAGCTCAAAGACTAGCGGGTACGAAGAGACCCAGTACTTC.

The rearrangement links TRBV13 to TRBJ1-2; 8 bases agree with TRBD1. V shed 4 bases and J 3 bases; nucleotides not matched to a gene: 4. CDR1 is PRHDT, CDR2 FYEKMQ, per germline (reference sequence). The CDR3 extends over 14 amino acids. CDR3 sequence reads: CASSSGQAYYGYTF. In nucleotides, the CDR3 is TGTGCCAGCAGCTCGGGACAGGCCTACTATGGCTACACCTTC.

The chain links TRBV20-1 to TRBJ1-1, with 7 bases identical to TRBD1. Germline V lookup: CDR1 DFQATT, CDR2 SNEGSKA (reference sequence). V was pared by 4 bases and J by 1 base, with 6 bases of the junction left unmatched. There are 14 residues in the CDR3. The CDR3: CSANRGQRNTEAFF. CDR3 DNA sequence: TGCAGTGCTAATAGGGGACAGAGGAACACTGAAGCTTTCTTT.

This sequence joins TRBV9 and TRBJ1-4, with no clear D. Trimming took 2 bases from V and 5 from J, leaving 10 bases between them. The CDR3 is made up of 14 amino acids. Looked up from germline, CDR1 is SGDLS and CDR2 is YYNGEE. The DNA of the CDR3 is TGTGCCAGCAGCGTTCTAAAGGAAAATGAAAAACTGTTTTTT. The encoded protein is CASSVLKENEKLFF.

The chain uses TRBV4-1 and TRBJ2-7, with a weak D call TRBD1 (6 bases). The germline V gene has CDR1 MGHRA and CDR2 YSYEKL. The CDR3 spans 13 residues. Trimming removed 2 bases at V and 10 bases at J, with 15 bases between. CDR3 residues: CASSQPLGQLQYF. The CDR3 bases are TGCGCCAGCAGCCAACCCCTCGGACAGCTACAGTACTTC.

The rearrangement uses TRBV14 and TRBJ2-1; D is uncertain. The CDR3 spans 15 residues. Germline V gene sequence: CDR1 SGHDN, CDR2 FVKESK. The V and J ends lost 10 bases and 0 bases respectively, with 16 bases between them. This chain's CDR3 is CATSLWISSYNEQFF. The CDR3 bases are TGTGCCACCTCCTTATGGATTAGCTCCTACAATGAGCAGTTCTTC.

The gene calls are TRBV29-1 and TRBJ1-2; D is unclear. Germline assignment: CDR1 SQVTM and CDR2 ANQGSEA. This CDR3 spans 16 amino acids. Between the trimmed V and J ends, which lost 1 base and 0 bases, there was a span of 15 bases. CDR3: CSVEGEPSYSNYGYTF. The CDR3 DNA reads as TGCAGCGTTGAAGGGGAACCTAGCTATTCTAACTATGGCTACACCTTC.